This TCR beta chain was recorded in a study of metastatic and nonmetastatic thyroid tumors. For the study at large: Repertoires from blood and tumor or nodule tissue of malignant and benign thyroid patients were compared.

TCRdb re-called clones from the PCR reads using MiXCR. This sample yields 65,000 to 70,000 clones, of which 13% to 15% are seen a single time; 5% to 8% belongs to the top ten. The table lists this clone with a few counts. One junction end does not reproduce the germline sequence, and a read error may be involved. CDR1 is MNHEY, CDR2 SVGEGT, per germline. This CDR3 spans 15 amino acids. Among the patients, none had received any treatment before thyroid surgery. The source of this sequence is a male donor with papillary thyroid cancer or a benign thyroid nodule (not recorded which). Some clones in this sample may be carry-over from other donors' samples. The specimen sequenced was blood. The V call is TRBV6-2 or TRBV6-3, the J call TRBJ1-2, with D unclear. The CDR3, as DNA: TGTGCCAGCAGCCTACGGGAGGCGGCTAACTATGGCTACACATTC. Its translation is CASSLREAANYGYTF.